The sequence of this T cell receptor beta chain was determined in a study of blood T cells in healthy people across ages. Notes on the study in general: Among long-lived donors, naive CD4+ cells were more numerous and diversity higher than in aged donors.

The table lists this clonotype with a few counts. Antigen unknown. CDR1 is SQVTM, CDR2 ANQGSEA, per germline. V lost 3 bases and J lost 0, with 12 bases in between. The CDR3 consists of 15 residues. Through a sample-barcoded 5' primer and a J-beta primer mix, a second PCR was run for roughly 7 to 12 cycles. TCRdb reanalysed the 5' RACE reads using MiXCR and keeps one entry per CDR3 protein. The sample lists over 500,000 distinct CDR3 sequences; approximately 52% were seen once. The specimen sequenced was blood. The chain has TRBV29-1 and TRBJ2-1, with D perhaps given as TRBD1 or TRBD2 (5 bases each). The source is a woman older than 75 in good health. CDR3 nucleotides: TGCAGCGTTGAGGGGGACGTCACCTCCTACAATGAGCAGTTCTTC. Its protein is CSVEGDVTSYNEQFF.